One and the same sample provided the 30 T cell receptor beta chains below, sequenced in a study of OX40 agonist ivuxolimab in advanced cancers. Assay: immunoSEQ multiplex PCR; the TCRdb copy retains only in-frame clones and omits some. The profile shows some 85,000 clones, around 87% of them singletons. The sample was CD4+ or CD8+ T cells sorted from blood, taken in a trial of the OX40 agonist ivuxolimab. Receptor source: an adult with an advanced solid tumor such as melanoma, head and neck, liver or kidney cancer.

This chain uses TRBV18 with TRBJ2-1, with 9 positions matching TRBD2. CDR1 is KGHSH and CDR2 is LQKENI in the germline V gene. This CDR3 is 19 amino acids long. The ends lost 0 bases at V and 9 bases at J; junction bases unmatched: 18. The CDR3 region has the DNA TGTGCCAGCTCACCACCAGGAGCGGGAGGCCTTAACGTTTGGGGTGAGCAGTTCTTC. This codes for CASSPPGAGGLNVWGEQFF.

This clone has a single count. The CDR3: CASKGTGTGIEKLFF. The CDR3 DNA follows: TGTGCCAGCAAGGGAACCGGGACAGGGATTGAAAAACTGTTTTTT. The V call is TRBV19, the J call TRBJ1-4; 9 bases are a match to TRBD1. This CDR3 contains 15 residues. Germline V gene data show CDR1 as LNHDA and CDR2 as SQIVND (reference sequence). Trimming removed 9 bases from V and 7 bases from J; junction bases left unmatched: 12.

This clone has only one observation. The CDR3 loop reads CASTRRGGPNYGYTF. The CDR3 region has the DNA TGTGCCAGCACGCGTAGGGGAGGGCCTAACTATGGCTACACCTTC. The chain combines TRBV6-5 with TRBJ1-2; a possible D gene is TRBD1 (5 bases). Per germline, CDR1 MNHEY and CDR2 SVGAGI. This CDR3 comprises 15 residues. Trimming took off 7 bases at V and 0 bases at J, with 15 bases between the two ends.

This chain uses TRBV4-3 with TRBJ1-5, with TRBD1 as a possible D gene (6 bases). The CDR3 runs to 15 residues. Germline CDR1 is LGHNA and CDR2 is YSLEER. Deletions cut 0 bases from V and 6 bases from J, with 12 bases between. The CDR3 DNA reads as TGCGCCAGCAGCCAAGATGCCGGGGGCGGTCAGCCCCAGCATTTT. Protein: CASSQDAGGGQPQHF.

This clone was seen more than once but under ten times. The chain couples TRBV5-4 to TRBJ2-3; no clear D gene. The CDR3 spans 13 residues. Germline assignment: CDR1 SGHNT and CDR2 YYREEE (reference sequence). V lost 2 bases and J lost 3, with 7 bases in between. CDR3 DNA: TGTGCCAGCAGCTTAGGGCGGACAGATACGCAGTATTTT. Translating gives CASSLGRTDTQYF.

The V and J genes are TRBV7-2 and TRBJ2-2, with 11 bases lining up with TRBD2. CDR1 and CDR2 (germline): SGHTA, FQGNSA. V dropped 2 bases and J dropped 7; count of bases not matched to a gene: 6. The CDR3 length is 16 residues. The CDR3 bases are TGTGCCAGCAGCTTATTAGCGGGAGGGATTGGCGGGGAGCTGTTTTTT. It yields the protein CASSLLAGGIGGELFF.

V is TRBV6-5 and J is TRBJ1-1; 7 bases agree with TRBD1. The CDR3 loop spans 15 amino acids. V shed 4 bases, J shed 1 base, and the junction held 6 bases outside the gene matches. CDR1 MNHEY and CDR2 SVGAGI come from the germline V gene. The chain's CDR3 is CASSWVGTANTEAFF. DNA of the CDR3: TGTGCCAGCAGTTGGGTCGGGACAGCGAACACTGAAGCTTTCTTT.

This clone was observed a handful of times. The rearrangement uses TRBV19 and TRBJ1-4; no reliable D call. Germline CDR1 LNHDA, CDR2 SQIVND (reference sequence). V was cut by 5 bases and J by 4 bases, with 20 bases left in between. The CDR3 totals 17 residues. The CDR3 bases are TGTGCCAGTAGTCCCGCGGTATTCAGGCGACTTAATGAAAAACTGTTTTTT. Protein product: CASSPAVFRRLNEKLFF.

This clone was seen only a few times. The chain combines TRBV2 with TRBJ2-4; D not certain. CDR3 length: 12 amino acids. Germline V gene data show CDR1 as SNHLY and CDR2 as FYNNEI. V lost 11 bases and J lost 6, with 14 bases in between. CDR3 sequence reads: CACGKTGNIQYF. The DNA for the CDR3 is TGTGCCTGTGGTAAGACTGGAAACATTCAGTACTTC.

The rearrangement uses TRBV6-5 and TRBJ1-5, with TRBD1 identical over 10 bases. Germline V gives CDR1 MNHEY, CDR2 SVGAGI. The CDR3 runs to 15 residues. Trimming took 4 bases from V and 4 from J; bases not matched to a gene: 4. The CDR3 region has the DNA TGTGCCAGCAGTTTGACAGGGGGCTTAAATCAGCCCCAGCATTTT. Translation: CASSLTGGLNQPQHF.

The chain has TRBV6-5 and TRBJ2-5, with 10 bases matching TRBD2. This CDR3 spans 15 amino acids. The trim removed 2 bases at V and 5 bases at J, leaving 5 bases unmatched. Germline V gives CDR1 MNHEY, CDR2 SVGAGI. The DNA for the CDR3 is TGTGCCAGCAGTTACCTAGCGGGAGTAGGTGAGACCCAGTACTTC. Translating it yields CASSYLAGVGETQYF.

This clone was found once. The chain couples TRBV7-2 to TRBJ1-1, with TRBD1 as a possible D gene (5 bases). CDR3 length equals 17 residues. CDR1 and CDR2 from the germline V gene are SGHTA and FQGNSA. V was pared by 6 bases and J by 0 bases, with 20 bases between. Here the CDR3 reads CASRSQGGLPMNTEAFF. In DNA, the CDR3 is TGTGCCAGCAGATCCCAGGGTGGCCTTCCGATGAACACTGAAGCTTTCTTT.

The chain has TRBV7-9 and TRBJ1-4, with 7 bases identical to TRBD1. Germline lookup yields CDR1 SEHNR and CDR2 FQNEAQ (reference sequence). CDR3 length equals 13 residues. The V gene end was trimmed by 5 bases and the J gene end by 10 bases; junction bases not matched to a gene: 7. The CDR3 DNA sequence: TGTGCCAGCAGCCCCGGACAGGAAGTAAAACTGTTTTTT. It is translated as CASSPGQEVKLFF.

This clone was detected only once. This sequence joins TRBV4-3 and TRBJ2-1, with 9 bases aligning to TRBD2. The germline V gene has CDR1 LGHNA and CDR2 YSLEER. Trimming removed 4 bases from V and 12 bases from J; junction bases left unmatched: 4. The CDR3 spans 12 residues. DNA for the CDR3: TGCGCCAGCAGCCCATCTAGCGGGACGCAGTTCTTC. It translates to CASSPSSGTQFF.

The V and J genes are TRBV6-1 and TRBJ1-6; D unclear. Trimming cost V 0 bases and J 8 bases, with 8 bases left between them. This CDR3 spans 14 amino acids. The germline V gene encodes CDR1 MNHNS and CDR2 SASEGT. The DNA of the CDR3 is TGTGCCAGCAGTGAAGCCCCTGCGGATTCACCCCTCCACTTT. This encodes CASSEAPADSPLHF.

The V gene is TRBV4-3, the J gene TRBJ1-3; 7 nucleotides line up with TRBD1. Germline loops: CDR1 LGHNA, CDR2 YSLEER. The length of the CDR3 is 16 residues. V lost 4 bases, J lost 0 bases, and 6 bases stayed unmatched. The CDR3 here is CASSRVQGLSGNTIYF. The CDR3 DNA reads as TGCGCCAGCAGCCGAGTACAGGGGCTCTCTGGAAACACCATATATTTT.

The chain recombines TRBV14 with TRBJ1-2; the D is unclear. Germline CDR1 reads SGHDN; CDR2 reads FVKESK. The CDR3 runs to 13 residues. Trimming pared 0 bases from V and 8 bases from J, leaving 10 bases between. The CDR3: CASSQDSGYGYTF. In DNA, the CDR3 is TGTGCCAGCAGCCAAGATTCCGGGTACGGCTACACCTTC.

The sample holds one count of this clone. The V call is TRBV15, the J call TRBJ2-1; TRBD2 agrees at 7 bases. The V gene end was trimmed by 2 bases and the J gene end by 0 bases; junction bases not matched to a gene: 7. This CDR3 has 17 amino acids. The germline gives CDR1 LNHNV, CDR2 YYDKDF (reference sequence). The DNA of the CDR3 is TGTGCCACCAGCAGAAAACTAGCGACCATCTCCTACAATGAGCAGTTCTTC. Translation gives CATSRKLATISYNEQFF.

The chain carries TRBV5-4 and TRBJ2-7; 7 bases fit TRBD2. Trimming took 0 bases from V and 5 from J; bases not matched to a gene: 11. Germline V lookup: CDR1 SGHNT, CDR2 YYREEE (reference sequence). The CDR3 consists of 16 residues. Here the CDR3 reads CASSLGGQGGVHEQYF. CDR3 bases: TGTGCCAGCAGCTTGGGAGGGCAGGGAGGGGTCCACGAGCAGTACTTC.

For this clone: This specimen includes other DNA sequences encoding the same CDR3. The J gene is TRBJ2-3, the V gene TRBV19; a weak D match, TRBD2 (6 bases). CDR1 LNHDA and CDR2 SQIVND come from the germline V gene (reference sequence). Trimming removed 4 bases from V and 4 bases from J, with 18 bases in between. The CDR3 contains 16 residues. CDR3 nucleotides: TGTGCCAGTAGTACAGGGCTAGCGCAGGTCCCAGATACGCAGTATTTT. Translating gives CASSTGLAQVPDTQYF.

V and J are TRBV7-9 and TRBJ2-2, with TRBD1 matching over 7 bases. The V gene end was trimmed by 6 bases and the J gene end by 1 base; junction bases not matched to a gene: 5. Germline assignment: CDR1 SEHNR and CDR2 FQNEAQ (reference sequence). The CDR3 loop spans 15 amino acids. CDR3 protein: CASRPAGGNTGELFF. CDR3 DNA sequence: TGTGCCAGCAGACCAGCAGGGGGGAACACCGGGGAGCTGTTTTTT.

The V call is TRBV5-1, the J call TRBJ1-1; a weak D match, TRBD1 (6 bases). V lost 2 bases and J 7 bases, leaving 12 bases between the germline ends. The CDR3 sequence is 13 residues long. The germline V gene encodes CDR1 SGHRS and CDR2 YFSETQ. CDR3 sequence (DNA): TGCGCCAGCAGCTTAAGGGGGACTTTTGAAGCTTTCTTT. It specifies CASSLRGTFEAFF.

V gene TRBV12-5 combines with J gene TRBJ2-3, with TRBD2 matching 7 bases. The CDR3 extends over 18 amino acids. Trimming cost V 4 bases and J 0 bases; bases outside gene matches: 13. In germline, CDR1 is LGHNT, CDR2 FRNRAP. In nucleotides, the CDR3 is TGTGCTAGTGGTTCCTACCCGGGGACTACAACTAGCACAGATACGCAGTATTTT. Encoded protein: CASGSYPGTTTSTDTQYF.

The rearrangement joins TRBV6-1 to TRBJ2-3; 8 bases align to TRBD1. There are 14 residues in the CDR3. Germline assignment: CDR1 MNHNS and CDR2 SASEGT. V lost 6 bases and J lost 3; bases outside the gene matches: 5. Here the CDR3 reads CASSDGQGTDTQYF. The DNA for the CDR3 is TGTGCCAGCAGCGACGGACAGGGAACAGATACGCAGTATTTT.

The V and J genes are TRBV25-1 and TRBJ1-6; 10 positions match TRBD1. The germline gives CDR1 MGHDK, CDR2 SYGVNS. The CDR3 sequence is 14 residues long. The V and J ends lost 6 bases and 6 bases, in that order; junction bases with no gene match: 2. The CDR3 loop reads CASRGQGLNSPLHF. The CDR3 DNA sequence: TGTGCCAGCAGGGGACAGGGGCTTAATTCACCCCTCCACTTT.

The CDR3 loop reads CASRPRQGPTDTQYF. CDR3 coding DNA: TGTGCCAGCAGACCCAGACAGGGACCCACAGATACGCAGTATTTT. This sequence joins TRBV7-2 and TRBJ2-3; 7 bases fit TRBD1. The germline CDR1 and CDR2 sequences are SGHTA and FQGNSA. Trimming took 6 bases from V and 2 from J; bases not matched to a gene: 8. This CDR3 is 15 amino acids long.

This rearrangement joins TRBV5-4 to TRBJ1-2, with 8 nucleotides matching TRBD1. The CDR3 sequence is 16 residues long. Germline V gives CDR1 SGHNT, CDR2 YYREEE (reference sequence). V shed 3 bases and J 8 bases; nucleotides not matched to a gene: 15. CDR3 in amino acids: CASSSRPKDRAGGYTF. DNA for the CDR3: TGTGCCAGCAGCTCCAGACCAAAGGACAGGGCAGGAGGCTACACCTTC.

The chain couples TRBV6-1 to TRBJ2-7; D unclear. Between the trimmed V and J ends, which lost 6 bases and 3 bases, there was a span of 6 bases. The CDR3 is 11 residues long. Germline V gene data show CDR1 as MNHNS and CDR2 as SASEGT. CDR3 in amino acids: CASSRNYEQYF. The CDR3 DNA sequence: TGTGCCAGCAGCCGAAACTACGAGCAGTACTTC.

This sequence joins TRBV15 and TRBJ2-7; 10 positions match TRBD1. Unmatched junction bases numbered 8, after V lost 1 base and J lost 5 bases. This CDR3 region has 16 residues. Germline CDR1 reads LNHNV; CDR2 reads YYDKDF (reference sequence). The CDR3 sequence: CATSRATGGTWNEQYF. DNA for the CDR3: TGTGCCACCAGCAGAGCGACAGGGGGCACTTGGAACGAGCAGTACTTC.

This sequence joins TRBV10-3 and TRBJ2-7, with D possibly being TRBD1 (6 bases). Trimming pared 3 bases from V and 0 bases from J, leaving 15 bases between. The CDR3 has 16 residues. The germline gives CDR1 ENHRY, CDR2 SYGVKD. CDR3 sequence reads: CAISDSPTGYSYEQYF. CDR3 coding DNA: TGTGCCATCAGTGATTCACCTACAGGGTACTCCTACGAGCAGTACTTC.